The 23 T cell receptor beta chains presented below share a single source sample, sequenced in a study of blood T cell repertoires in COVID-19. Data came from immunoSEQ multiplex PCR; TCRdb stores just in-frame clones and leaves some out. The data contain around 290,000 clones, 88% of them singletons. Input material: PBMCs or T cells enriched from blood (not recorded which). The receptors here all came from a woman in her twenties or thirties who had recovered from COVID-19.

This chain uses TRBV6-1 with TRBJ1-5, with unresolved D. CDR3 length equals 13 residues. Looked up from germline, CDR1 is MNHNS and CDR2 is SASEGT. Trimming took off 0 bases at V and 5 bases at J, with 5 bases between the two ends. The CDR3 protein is CASSEAGHQPQHF. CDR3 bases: TGTGCCAGCAGTGAAGCGGGCCATCAGCCCCAGCATTTT.

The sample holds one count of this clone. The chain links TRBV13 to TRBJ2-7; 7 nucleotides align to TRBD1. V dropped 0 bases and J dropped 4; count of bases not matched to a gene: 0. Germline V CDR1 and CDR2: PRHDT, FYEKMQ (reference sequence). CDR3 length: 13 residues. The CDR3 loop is CASSLGQGYEQYF. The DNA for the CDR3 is TGTGCCAGCAGCTTAGGACAGGGGTACGAGCAGTACTTC.

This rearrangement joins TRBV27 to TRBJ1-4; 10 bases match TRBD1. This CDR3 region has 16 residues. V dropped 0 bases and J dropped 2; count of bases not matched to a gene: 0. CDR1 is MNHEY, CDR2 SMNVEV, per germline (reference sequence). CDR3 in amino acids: CASSLSTGGTNEKLFF. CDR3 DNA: TGTGCCAGCAGTTTATCGACAGGGGGCACTAATGAAAAACTGTTTTTT. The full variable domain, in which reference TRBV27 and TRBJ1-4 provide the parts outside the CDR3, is EAQVTQNPRYLITVTGKKLTVTCSQNMNHEYMSWYRQDPGLGLRQIYYSMNVEVTDKGDVPEGYKVSRKEKRNFPLILESPSPNQTSLYFCASSLSTGGTNEKLFFGSGTQLSVL.

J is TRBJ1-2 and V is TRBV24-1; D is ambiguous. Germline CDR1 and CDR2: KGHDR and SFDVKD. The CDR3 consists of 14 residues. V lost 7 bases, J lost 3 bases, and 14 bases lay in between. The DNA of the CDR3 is TGTGCCACCAGCAGAGGGAGTAGAGACTATGGCTACACCTTC. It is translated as CATSRGSRDYGYTF.

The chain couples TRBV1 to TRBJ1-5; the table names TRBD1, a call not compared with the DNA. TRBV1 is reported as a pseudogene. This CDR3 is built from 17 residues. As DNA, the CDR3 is TGCACCAGCAGCCAAGACGGGCACAGGGGAAGCAATCAGCCCCAGCATTTT. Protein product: CTSSQDGHRGSNQPQHF.

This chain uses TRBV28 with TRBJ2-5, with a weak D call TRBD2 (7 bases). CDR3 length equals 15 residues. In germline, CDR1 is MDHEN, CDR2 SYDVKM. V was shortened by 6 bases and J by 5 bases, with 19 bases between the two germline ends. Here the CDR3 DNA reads TGTGCCAGCAGCTTACCCCTCGGGGGGCGGGAGACCCAGTACTTC. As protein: CASSLPLGGRETQYF.

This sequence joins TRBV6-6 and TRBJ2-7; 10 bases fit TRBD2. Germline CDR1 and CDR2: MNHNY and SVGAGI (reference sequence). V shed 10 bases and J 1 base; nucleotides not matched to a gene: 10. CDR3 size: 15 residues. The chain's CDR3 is CATFSGRSPSYEQYF. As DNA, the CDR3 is TGTGCCACCTTTAGCGGGAGGTCACCTTCCTACGAGCAGTACTTC.

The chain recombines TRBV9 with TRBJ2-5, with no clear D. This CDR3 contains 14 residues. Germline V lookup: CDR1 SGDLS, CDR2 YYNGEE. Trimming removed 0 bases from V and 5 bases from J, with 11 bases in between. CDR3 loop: CASSVVPGRETQYF. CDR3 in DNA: TGTGCCAGCAGCGTAGTGCCGGGTAGGGAGACCCAGTACTTC.

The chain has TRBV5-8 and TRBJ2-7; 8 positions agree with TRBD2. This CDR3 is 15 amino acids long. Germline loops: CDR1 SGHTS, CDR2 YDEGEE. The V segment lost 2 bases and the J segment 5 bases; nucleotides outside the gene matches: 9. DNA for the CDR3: TGTGCCAGCAGCTTTCTACGGGGGGGTAGGAACGAGCAGTACTTC. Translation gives CASSFLRGGRNEQYF. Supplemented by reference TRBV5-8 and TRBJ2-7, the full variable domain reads EAGVTQSPTHLIKTRGQQATLRCSPISGHTSVYWYQQALGLGLQFLLWYDEGEERNRGNFPPRFSGRQFPNYSSELNVNALELEDSALYLCASSFLRGGRNEQYFGPGTRLTVT.

The CDR3 bases are TGTGCCAGCAGCTGGACAGAAGGTTCCACTGAAGCTTTCTTT. This codes for CASSWTEGSTEAFF. J is TRBJ1-1 and V is TRBV11-3; TRBD1 is a possible D gene (6 bases). The CDR3 sequence is 14 residues long. CDR1 and CDR2 (germline): SGHNT, YENEEA. The V and J ends lost 4 bases and 4 bases respectively, with 13 bases between them.

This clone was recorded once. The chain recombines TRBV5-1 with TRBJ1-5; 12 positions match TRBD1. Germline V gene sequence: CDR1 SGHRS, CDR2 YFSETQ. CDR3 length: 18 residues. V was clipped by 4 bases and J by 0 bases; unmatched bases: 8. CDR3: CASSPGTGGGYSNQPQHF. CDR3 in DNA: TGCGCCAGCAGCCCCGGGACAGGGGGCGGGTATAGCAATCAGCCCCAGCATTTT.

CDR3 sequence (DNA): TGTGCCAGCAGCCAAGGGTGGGACAGGGAAGGACTAGACGAGCAGTACTTC. Protein product: CASSQGWDREGLDEQYF. The chain carries TRBV14 and TRBJ2-7, with TRBD1 matching 9 bases. The trim removed 1 base at V and 5 bases at J, leaving 12 bases unmatched. CDR1 SGHDN and CDR2 FVKESK come from the germline V gene. The CDR3 has 17 amino acids.

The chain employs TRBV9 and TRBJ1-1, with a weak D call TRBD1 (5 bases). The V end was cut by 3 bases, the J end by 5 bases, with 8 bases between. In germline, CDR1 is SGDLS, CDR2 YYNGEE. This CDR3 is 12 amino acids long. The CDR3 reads CASSARGTEAFF. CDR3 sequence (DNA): TGTGCCAGCAGCGCGCGGGGGACTGAAGCTTTCTTT.

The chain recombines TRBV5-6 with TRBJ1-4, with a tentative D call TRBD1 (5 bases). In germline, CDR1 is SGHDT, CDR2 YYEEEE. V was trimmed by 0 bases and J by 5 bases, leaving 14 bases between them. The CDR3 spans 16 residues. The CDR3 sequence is CASSLGVGRANEKLFF. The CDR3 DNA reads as TGTGCCAGCAGCTTGGGTGTCGGCAGGGCCAATGAAAAACTGTTTTTT.

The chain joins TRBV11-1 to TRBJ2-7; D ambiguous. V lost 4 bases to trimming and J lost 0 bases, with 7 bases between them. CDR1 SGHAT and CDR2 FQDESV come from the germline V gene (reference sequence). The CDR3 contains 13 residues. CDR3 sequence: CASSSVSSYEQYF. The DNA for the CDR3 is TGTGCCAGCAGCTCCGTTAGCTCCTACGAGCAGTACTTC.

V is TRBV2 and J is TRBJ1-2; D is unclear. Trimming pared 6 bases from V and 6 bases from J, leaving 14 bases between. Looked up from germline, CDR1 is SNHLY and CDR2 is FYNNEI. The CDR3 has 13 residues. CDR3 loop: CASRGPSLHGYTF. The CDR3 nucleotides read TGTGCCAGCAGGGGCCCCTCGCTACATGGCTACACCTTC.

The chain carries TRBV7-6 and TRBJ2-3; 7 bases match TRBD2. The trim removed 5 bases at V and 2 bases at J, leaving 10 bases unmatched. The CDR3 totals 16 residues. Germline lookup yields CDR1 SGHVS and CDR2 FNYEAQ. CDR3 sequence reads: CASSLLAGVDTDTQYF. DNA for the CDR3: TGTGCCAGCAGCCTCCTTGCGGGGGTAGACACAGATACGCAGTATTTT.

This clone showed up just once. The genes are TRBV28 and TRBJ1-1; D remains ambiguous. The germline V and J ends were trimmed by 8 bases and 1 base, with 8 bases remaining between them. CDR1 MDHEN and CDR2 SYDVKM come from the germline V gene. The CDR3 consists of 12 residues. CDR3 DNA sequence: TGTGCCAGCGATGGCCCGAACACTGAAGCTTTCTTT. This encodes CASDGPNTEAFF.

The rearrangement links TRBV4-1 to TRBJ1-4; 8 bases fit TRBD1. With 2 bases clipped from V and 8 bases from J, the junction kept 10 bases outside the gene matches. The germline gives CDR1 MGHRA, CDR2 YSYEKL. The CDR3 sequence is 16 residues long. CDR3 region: CASSQPRTGSGEKLFF. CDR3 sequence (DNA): TGCGCCAGCAGCCAACCCCGGACAGGGAGTGGCGAAAAACTGTTTTTT.

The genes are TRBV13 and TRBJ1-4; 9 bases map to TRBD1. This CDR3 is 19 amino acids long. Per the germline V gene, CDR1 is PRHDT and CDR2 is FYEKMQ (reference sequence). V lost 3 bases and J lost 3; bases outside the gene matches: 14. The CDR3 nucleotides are TGTGCCAGCAGCTTCTGGTTTACGGGACAGGGAGAAGCTAATGAAAAACTGTTTTTT. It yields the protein CASSFWFTGQGEANEKLFF. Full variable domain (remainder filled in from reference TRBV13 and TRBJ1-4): AAGVIQSPRHLIKEKRETATLKCYPIPRHDTVYWYQQGPGQDPQFLISFYEKMQSDKGSIPDRFSAQQFSDYHSELNMSSLELGDSALYFCASSFWFTGQGEANEKLFFGSGTQLSVL.

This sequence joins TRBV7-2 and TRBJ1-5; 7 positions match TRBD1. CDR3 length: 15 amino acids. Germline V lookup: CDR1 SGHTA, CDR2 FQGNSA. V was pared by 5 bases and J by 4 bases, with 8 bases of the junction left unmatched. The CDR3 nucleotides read TGTGCCAGCAGCAGAGAAGGGGGCGGGAATCAGCCCCAGCATTTT. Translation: CASSREGGGNQPQHF.

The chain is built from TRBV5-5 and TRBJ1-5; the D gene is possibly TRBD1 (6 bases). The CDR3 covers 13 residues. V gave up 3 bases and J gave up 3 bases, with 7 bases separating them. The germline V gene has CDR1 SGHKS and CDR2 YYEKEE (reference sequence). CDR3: CASSWDNNQPQHF. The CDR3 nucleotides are TGTGCCAGCAGCTGGGACAACAATCAGCCCCAGCATTTT. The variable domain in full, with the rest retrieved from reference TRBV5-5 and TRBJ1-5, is DAGVTQSPTHLIKTRGQQVTLRCSPISGHKSVSWYQQVLGQGPQFIFQYYEKEERGRGNFPDRFSARQFPNYSSELNVNALLLGDSALYLCASSWDNNQPQHFGDGTRLSIL.

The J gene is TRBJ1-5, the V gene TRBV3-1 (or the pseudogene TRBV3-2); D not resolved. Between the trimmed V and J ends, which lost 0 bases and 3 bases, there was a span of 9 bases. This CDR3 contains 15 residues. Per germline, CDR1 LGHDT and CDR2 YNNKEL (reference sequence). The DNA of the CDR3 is TGTGCCAGCAGCCAAGAAGGCCGGGACAATCAGCCCCAGCATTTT. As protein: CASSQEGRDNQPQHF.